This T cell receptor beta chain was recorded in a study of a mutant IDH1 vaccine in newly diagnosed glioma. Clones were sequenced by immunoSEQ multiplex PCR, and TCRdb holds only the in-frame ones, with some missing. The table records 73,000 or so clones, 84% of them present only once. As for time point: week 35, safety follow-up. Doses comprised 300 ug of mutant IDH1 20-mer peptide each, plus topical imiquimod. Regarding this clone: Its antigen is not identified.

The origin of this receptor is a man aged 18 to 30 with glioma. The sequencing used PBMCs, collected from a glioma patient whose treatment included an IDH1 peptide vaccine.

CDR3 coding DNA: TGTGCCAGCAGCCAATCAAGGGTCAGGGAGACTGAAGCTTTCTTT. Translation: CASSQSRVRETEAFF. The V and J genes are TRBV16 and TRBJ1-1; possible D gene TRBD1, 5 bases. Germline V gene sequence: CDR1 KGHSY, CDR2 FQNENV. The CDR3 sequence is 15 residues long. V was shortened by 0 bases and J by 5 bases, with 13 bases between the two germline ends.